The 21 T cell receptor beta chains listed next were all sequenced from one sample in a study of Ad26.COV2.S vaccination and SARS-CoV-2 variants. Profiled with immunoSEQ multiplex PCR; TCRdb holds only in-frame clones, not every one. This table holds about 350,000 clones, about 88% found once. Noted treatment: roughly 18 received Ad26.COV2.S at low or high dose, single or two shots; roughly five received placebo; per-sample allocation not given. Samples analyzed were those drawn on day 63 after the first vaccine or placebo injection. The sample was peripheral blood, taken in a trial of Ad26.COV2.S vaccine versus placebo. These receptors all come from a person between 18 and 65 years old who received the Ad26.COV2.S COVID-19 vaccine or a placebo.

V usage is TRBV3-1 (or the pseudogene TRBV3-2) and J usage is TRBJ1-1; D uncertain. This CDR3 contains 14 residues. Germline-derived CDR1 and CDR2 are LGHDT and YNNKEL (reference sequence). V dropped 0 bases and J dropped 6 bases, with 11 bases sitting between them. CDR3: CASSQEIRAAEAFF. In nucleotides, the CDR3 is TGTGCCAGCAGCCAAGAGATCCGGGCGGCTGAAGCTTTCTTT.

To note about this clone: The same CDR3 is also encoded by other DNA sequences in this sample. This chain uses TRBV6-5 with TRBJ1-5; 8 bases are shared with TRBD1. This CDR3 spans 13 amino acids. With V trimmed by 6 bases and J by 4 bases, 2 bases remained unmatched. Germline lookup yields CDR1 MNHEY and CDR2 SVGAGI. The DNA for the CDR3 is TGTGCCAGCAGCCGGACAGGGAATCAGCCCCAGCATTTT. As protein: CASSRTGNQPQHF.

This rearrangement joins TRBV6-5 to TRBJ1-1; 7 bases fit TRBD1. The CDR3 covers 15 residues. From germline, CDR1 is MNHEY and CDR2 SVGAGI. The V gene end was trimmed by 0 bases and the J gene end by 1 base; junction bases not matched to a gene: 2. The DNA for the CDR3 is TGTGCCAGCAGTTACTCGAACAGGGGGAACACTGAAGCTTTCTTT. Translated: CASSYSNRGNTEAFF.

This clone showed up just a few times. The V call is TRBV7-9, the J call TRBJ1-1, with 7 bases aligning to TRBD1. Germline trimming cut 5 bases from V and 0 bases from J; bases unmatched to any gene: 6. Germline CDR1 is SEHNR and CDR2 is FQNEAQ (reference sequence). This CDR3 comprises 15 residues. Here the CDR3 reads CASSAPRGMNTEAFF. CDR3 sequence (DNA): TGTGCCAGCAGCGCACCCAGGGGGATGAACACTGAAGCTTTCTTT.

This sequence joins TRBV18 and TRBJ2-7, with TRBD1 matching 7 bases. The germline V gene encodes CDR1 KGHSH and CDR2 LQKENI. The CDR3 extends over 15 amino acids. V was clipped by 0 bases and J by 7 bases; unmatched bases: 9. The CDR3 sequence is CASSPPFTGAWEQYF. The CDR3 bases are TGTGCCAGCTCACCACCGTTTACAGGGGCCTGGGAGCAGTACTTC.

The chain carries TRBV4-3 and TRBJ1-6; D is unclear. CDR1 and CDR2 from the germline V gene are LGHNA and YSLEER. V lost 1 base, J lost 9 bases, and 16 bases lay in between. This CDR3 has 16 amino acids. CDR3 residues: CASSQVLNLGGSPLHF. In nucleotides, the CDR3 is TGCGCCAGCAGCCAAGTATTAAATTTAGGAGGTTCACCCCTCCACTTT.

As regards this clone: The sample has other DNA sequences that encode this CDR3 too. CDR3 sequence: CASSLQGRTEAFF. CDR3 nucleotide sequence: TGTGCCAGCAGTTTACAGGGGAGGACTGAAGCTTTCTTT. The gene calls are TRBV6-5 and TRBJ1-1; 7 nucleotides agree with TRBD1. Per germline, CDR1 MNHEY and CDR2 SVGAGI. V trimming: 4 bases; J trimming: 5 bases; junction bases outside the gene matches: 4. The CDR3 totals 13 residues.

The chain combines TRBV19 with TRBJ1-2; TRBD1 matches at 9 bases. V shed 9 bases, J shed 4 bases, and the junction held 6 bases outside the gene matches. Germline CDR1 and CDR2: LNHDA and SQIVND (reference sequence). The CDR3 sequence is 13 residues long. CDR3 protein: CASRTGATYGYTF. CDR3 nucleotide sequence: TGTGCCAGCCGGACAGGGGCGACCTATGGCTACACCTTC.

The V call is TRBV6-2 or TRBV6-3, the J call TRBJ2-7, with D uncertain. Looked up from germline, CDR1 is MNHEY and CDR2 is SVGEGT. The CDR3 is 15 residues long. V was clipped by 0 bases and J by 0 bases, with 9 bases between them. The CDR3, as DNA: TGTGCCAGCAGTTACTCTGCAGTGAGCTCCTACGAGCAGTACTTC. As protein: CASSYSAVSSYEQYF.

This chain links TRBV14 with TRBJ2-1; D might be TRBD2 (5 bases). Per the germline V gene, CDR1 is SGHDN and CDR2 is FVKESK. This CDR3 region has 14 residues. The V and J ends lost 0 bases and 6 bases respectively, with 9 bases between them. For the CDR3, the DNA is TGTGCCAGCAGCCAAGATCGGACTGTCAATGAGCAGTTCTTC. Its protein product is CASSQDRTVNEQFF.

The chain employs TRBV5-1 and TRBJ1-4; D unresolved. Germline V lookup: CDR1 SGHRS, CDR2 YFSETQ. Trimming shortened V by 0 bases and J by 1 base, and 7 bases separated the two germline ends. CDR3 length: 15 residues. DNA of the CDR3: TGCGCCAGCAGCTTGGTCGGGAAAACTAATGAAAAACTGTTTTTT. This translates into CASSLVGKTNEKLFF.

The chain joins TRBV19 to TRBJ1-2; 8 positions match TRBD1. Germline trimming cut 5 bases from V and 8 bases from J; bases unmatched to any gene: 7. The germline gives CDR1 LNHDA, CDR2 SQIVND (reference sequence). There are 13 residues in the CDR3. The CDR3 bases are TGTGCCAGTAGTTCGGACAGGGCGCAAGGCTACACCTTC. It specifies CASSSDRAQGYTF.

This chain joins TRBV11-3 and TRBJ2-1, with TRBD2 identical over 7 bases. The CDR3 totals 15 residues. Looked up from germline, CDR1 is SGHNT and CDR2 is YENEEA. V lost 5 bases and J lost 0; bases outside the gene matches: 4. CDR3 in amino acids: CASSVRGSSYNEQFF. In DNA, the CDR3 is TGTGCCAGCAGCGTTCGCGGGAGCTCCTACAATGAGCAGTTCTTC. Full variable domain (missing parts from reference TRBV11-3 and TRBJ2-1): EAGVVQSPRYKIIEKKQPVAFWCNPISGHNTLYWYLQNLGQGPELLIRYENEEAVDDSQLPKDRFSAERLKGVDSTLKIQPAELGDSAVYLCASSVRGSSYNEQFFGPGTRLTVL.

The rearrangement joins TRBV7-2 to TRBJ2-7; 12 bases line up with TRBD2. Germline CDR1 reads SGHTA; CDR2 reads FQGNSA. The length of the CDR3 is 15 residues. Trimming at V came to 5 bases and at J to 4 bases, leaving 6 bases not matched to a gene. The chain's CDR3 is CASSTQTSGRYEQYF. The DNA of the CDR3 is TGTGCCAGCAGCACTCAGACTAGCGGGAGATACGAGCAGTACTTC.

In this sample, this clone turned up a few times. This chain connects TRBV5-1 to TRBJ2-7; D possibly corresponds to TRBD1 (5 bases). There are 14 residues in the CDR3. V was shortened by 4 bases and J by 0 bases, with 11 bases between the two germline ends. The germline gives CDR1 SGHRS, CDR2 YFSETQ. The CDR3 is CASSPGHGSYEQYF. The CDR3 region has the DNA TGCGCCAGCAGCCCTGGACACGGCTCCTACGAGCAGTACTTC.

This clone came up once. CDR3 region: CASSFSRGAGYEQFF. CDR3 DNA sequence: TGTGCCAGCAGTTTCTCGCGGGGGGCCGGTTATGAGCAGTTCTTC. The chain combines TRBV7-2 with TRBJ2-1; 8 bases are shared with TRBD2. V dropped 6 bases and J dropped 8; count of bases not matched to a gene: 12. The CDR3 has 15 residues. Germline values: CDR1 SGHTA, CDR2 FQGNSA.

CDR3 in amino acids: CASSQVQGGTDTQYF. Written as DNA, the CDR3 is TGTGCCAGCAGCCAAGTCCAGGGGGGCACAGATACGCAGTATTTT. The rearrangement joins TRBV3-1 (or the pseudogene TRBV3-2) to TRBJ2-3; 7 positions match TRBD1. This CDR3 comprises 15 residues. Trimming cost V 1 base and J 1 base; bases outside gene matches: 2. Per germline, CDR1 LGHDT and CDR2 YNNKEL (reference sequence).

The chain carries TRBV10-3 and TRBJ1-5, with 8 bases identical to TRBD1. Germline-derived CDR1 and CDR2 are ENHRY and SYGVKD. V shed 6 bases, J shed 5 bases, and the junction held 3 bases outside the gene matches. There are 13 residues in the CDR3. The CDR3: CAIRPTGDQPQHF. The CDR3 DNA sequence: TGTGCCATCAGACCGACAGGGGATCAGCCCCAGCATTTT.

This chain's CDR3 is CASSFYAGNTIYF. Here the CDR3 DNA reads TGTGCCAGCAGTTTCTACGCTGGAAACACCATATATTTT. This chain connects TRBV12-3 or TRBV12-4 to TRBJ1-3; D is unresolved. This CDR3 spans 13 amino acids. Trimming removed 3 bases from V and 2 bases from J, with 5 bases in between.

This clone was seen a single time. The chain has TRBV16 and TRBJ2-3; D is ambiguous. Germline CDR1 and CDR2: KGHSY and FQNENV. This CDR3 comprises 15 residues. V lost 0 bases, J lost 4 bases, and 11 bases lay in between. The CDR3 reads CASSQSRDWADTQYF. In DNA form, the CDR3 reads TGTGCCAGCAGCCAATCTAGGGATTGGGCAGATACGCAGTATTTT.

This clone was seen a handful of times. This sequence joins TRBV6-6 and TRBJ2-7; tentative D call: TRBD1 (6 bases). Germline CDR1 and CDR2: MNHNY and SVGAGI (reference sequence). This CDR3 has 14 residues. Trimming left V 8 bases short and J 1 base short, with 15 bases between. The CDR3 region is CASCRDGQSYEQYF. For the CDR3, the DNA is TGTGCCAGCTGCCGGGACGGACAGTCCTACGAGCAGTACTTC.